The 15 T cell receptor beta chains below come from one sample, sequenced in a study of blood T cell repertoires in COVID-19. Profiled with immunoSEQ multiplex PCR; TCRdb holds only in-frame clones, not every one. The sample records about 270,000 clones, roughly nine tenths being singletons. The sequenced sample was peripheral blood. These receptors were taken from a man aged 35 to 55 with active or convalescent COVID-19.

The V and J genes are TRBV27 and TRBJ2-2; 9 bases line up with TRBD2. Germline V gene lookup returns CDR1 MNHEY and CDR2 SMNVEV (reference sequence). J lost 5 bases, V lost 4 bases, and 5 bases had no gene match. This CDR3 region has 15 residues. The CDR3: CASSSSGGLTGELFF. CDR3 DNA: TGTGCCAGCAGTTCCAGCGGGGGGCTAACCGGGGAGCTGTTTTTT.

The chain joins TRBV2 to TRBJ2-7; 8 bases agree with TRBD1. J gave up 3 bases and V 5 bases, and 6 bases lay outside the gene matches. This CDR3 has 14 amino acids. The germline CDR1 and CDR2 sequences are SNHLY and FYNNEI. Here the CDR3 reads CASSKNRGIYEQYF. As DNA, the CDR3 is TGTGCCAGCAGTAAAAACAGGGGGATCTACGAGCAGTACTTC.

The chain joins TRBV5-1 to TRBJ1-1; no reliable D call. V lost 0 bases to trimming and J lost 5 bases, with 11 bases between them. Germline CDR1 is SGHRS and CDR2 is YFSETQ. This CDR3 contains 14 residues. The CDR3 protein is CASSLVGRGTEAFF. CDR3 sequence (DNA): TGCGCCAGCAGCTTGGTCGGGCGGGGTACTGAAGCTTTCTTT.

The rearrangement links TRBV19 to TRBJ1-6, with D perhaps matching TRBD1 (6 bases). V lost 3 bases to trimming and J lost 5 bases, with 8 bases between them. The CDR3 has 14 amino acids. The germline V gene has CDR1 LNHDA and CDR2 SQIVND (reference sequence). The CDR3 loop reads CASSMRQDNSPLHF. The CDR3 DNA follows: TGTGCCAGTAGTATGAGACAGGATAATTCACCCCTCCACTTT.

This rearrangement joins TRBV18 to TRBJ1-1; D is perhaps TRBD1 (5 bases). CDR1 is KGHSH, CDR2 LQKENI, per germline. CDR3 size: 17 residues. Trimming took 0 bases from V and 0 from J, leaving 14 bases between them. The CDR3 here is CASSPPFAGSMNTEAFF. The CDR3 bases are TGTGCCAGCTCACCACCTTTCGCAGGGTCGATGAACACTGAAGCTTTCTTT.

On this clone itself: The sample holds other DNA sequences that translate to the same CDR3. CDR3 region: CASSVRRGNTEAFF. CDR3 coding DNA: TGTGCCAGCAGCGTTCGACGGGGGAACACTGAAGCTTTCTTT. The rearrangement joins TRBV11-2 to TRBJ1-1; no clear D gene. CDR1 and CDR2 (germline): SGHAT, FQNNGV. V was pared by 5 bases and J by 1 base, with 11 bases between. CDR3 length: 14 amino acids.

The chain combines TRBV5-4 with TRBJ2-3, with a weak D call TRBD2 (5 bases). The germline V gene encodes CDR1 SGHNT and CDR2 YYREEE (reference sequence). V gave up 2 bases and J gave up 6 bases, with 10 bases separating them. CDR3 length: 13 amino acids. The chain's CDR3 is CASSLLGADTQYF. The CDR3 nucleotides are TGTGCCAGCAGCTTACTAGGAGCGGATACGCAGTATTTT.

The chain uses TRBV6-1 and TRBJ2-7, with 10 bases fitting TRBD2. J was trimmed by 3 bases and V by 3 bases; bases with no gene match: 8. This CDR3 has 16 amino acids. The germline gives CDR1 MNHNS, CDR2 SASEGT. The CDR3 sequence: CASSDPATSGVYEQYF. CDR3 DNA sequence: TGTGCCAGCAGTGACCCCGCAACTAGCGGGGTCTACGAGCAGTACTTC.

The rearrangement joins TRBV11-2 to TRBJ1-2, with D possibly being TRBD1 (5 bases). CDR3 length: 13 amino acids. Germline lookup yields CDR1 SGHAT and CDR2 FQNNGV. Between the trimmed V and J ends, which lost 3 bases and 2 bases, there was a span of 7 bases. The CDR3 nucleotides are TGTGCCAGCAGCTTCGACAGAAACTATGGCTACACCTTC. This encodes CASSFDRNYGYTF. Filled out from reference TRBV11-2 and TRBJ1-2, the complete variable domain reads EAGVAQSPRYKIIEKRQSVAFWCNPISGHATLYWYQQILGQGPKLLIQFQNNGVVDDSQLPKDRFSAERLKGVDSTLKIQPAKLEDSAVYLCASSFDRNYGYTFGSGTRLTVV.

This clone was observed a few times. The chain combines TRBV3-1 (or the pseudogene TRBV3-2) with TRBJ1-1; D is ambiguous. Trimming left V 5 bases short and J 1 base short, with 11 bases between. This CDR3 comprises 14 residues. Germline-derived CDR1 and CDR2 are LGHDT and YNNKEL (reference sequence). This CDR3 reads CASSLAGPNTEAFF. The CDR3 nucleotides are TGTGCCAGCAGCTTGGCAGGCCCGAACACTGAAGCTTTCTTT.

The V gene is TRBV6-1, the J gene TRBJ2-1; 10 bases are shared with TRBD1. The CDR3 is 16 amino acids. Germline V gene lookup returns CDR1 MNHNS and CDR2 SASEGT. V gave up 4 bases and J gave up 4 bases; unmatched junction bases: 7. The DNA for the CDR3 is TGTGCCAGCAGTGCTTCATCGGGACAGGGGTACAATGAGCAGTTCTTC. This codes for CASSASSGQGYNEQFF.

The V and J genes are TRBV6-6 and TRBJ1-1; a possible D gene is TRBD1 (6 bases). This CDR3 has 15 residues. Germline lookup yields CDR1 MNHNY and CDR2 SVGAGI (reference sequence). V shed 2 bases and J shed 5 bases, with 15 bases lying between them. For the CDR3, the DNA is TGTGCCAGCAGTTACGGAGGACAGATAGGGACTGAAGCTTTCTTT. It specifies CASSYGGQIGTEAFF.

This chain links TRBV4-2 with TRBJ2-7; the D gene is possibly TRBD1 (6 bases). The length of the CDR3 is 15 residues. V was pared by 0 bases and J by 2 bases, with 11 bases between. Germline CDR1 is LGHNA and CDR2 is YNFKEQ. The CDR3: CASSQEKSGAYEQYF. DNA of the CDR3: TGTGCCAGCAGCCAAGAGAAGTCAGGGGCCTACGAGCAGTACTTC.

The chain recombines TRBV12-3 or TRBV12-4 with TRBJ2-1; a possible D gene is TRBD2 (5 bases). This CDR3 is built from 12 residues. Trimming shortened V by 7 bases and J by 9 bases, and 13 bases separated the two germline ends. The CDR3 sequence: CASKDSGIEQFF. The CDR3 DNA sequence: TGTGCCAGCAAGGACTCGGGGATTGAGCAGTTCTTC.

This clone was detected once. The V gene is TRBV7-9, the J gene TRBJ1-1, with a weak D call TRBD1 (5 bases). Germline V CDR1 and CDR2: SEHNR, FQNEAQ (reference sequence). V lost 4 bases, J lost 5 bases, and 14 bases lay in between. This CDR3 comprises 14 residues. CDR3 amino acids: CASSWLGQRTEAFF. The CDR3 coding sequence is TGTGCCAGCAGCTGGTTGGGGCAAAGGACTGAAGCTTTCTTT.